Listed here are 16 T cell receptor beta chains from one sample, sequenced in a study of blood T cell repertoires in COVID-19. Only in-frame clones appear in the TCRdb table, and some are missing; sequencing was by immunoSEQ multiplex PCR. The table has under 95,000 clones, about nine tenths seen once. Input material: peripheral blood. These receptors all stem from a woman of 80 years or more with acute or convalescent COVID-19.

The chain joins TRBV19 to TRBJ2-7, with 10 nucleotides matching TRBD2. Germline V gene sequence: CDR1 LNHDA, CDR2 SQIVND (reference sequence). This CDR3 has 15 residues. J lost 4 bases, V lost 3 bases, and 6 bases had no gene match. CDR3 in DNA: TGTGCCAGTAGTATTACAGCTAGCGGGAGATACGAGCAGTACTTC. It codes for CASSITASGRYEQYF.

The chain has TRBV2 and TRBJ1-1; a weak D match, TRBD1 (5 bases). This CDR3 is 12 amino acids long. CDR1 SNHLY and CDR2 FYNNEI come from the germline V gene. CDR3 loop: CATQGFNTEAFF. CDR3 bases: TGTGCGACGCAGGGATTTAACACTGAAGCTTTCTTT.

The V call is TRBV30, the J call TRBJ1-1, with D uncertain. V gave up 2 bases and J gave up 7 bases, with 8 bases separating them. Germline V CDR1 and CDR2: GTSNPN, SVGIG (reference sequence). The CDR3 runs 11 residues. CDR3 DNA: TGTGCCTGGAGTCCCGAGCATGAAGCTTTCTTT. It is translated as CAWSPEHEAFF.

This sequence joins TRBV19 and TRBJ2-2; TRBD2 might be the D (6 bases). From germline, CDR1 is LNHDA and CDR2 SQIVND (reference sequence). Trimming pared 5 bases from V and 3 bases from J, leaving 13 bases between. This CDR3 spans 15 amino acids. The CDR3 DNA sequence: TGTGCCAGTAGTTCCCCCCCTAGCGACACCGGGGAGCTGTTTTTT. Translating it yields CASSSPPSDTGELFF. The full variable domain, completed using reference TRBV19 and TRBJ2-2, is DGGITQSPKYLFRKEGQNVTLSCEQNLNHDAMYWYRQDPGQGLRLIYYSQIVNDFQKGDIAEGYSVSREKKESFPLTVTSAQKNPTAFYLCASSSPPSDTGELFFGEGSRLTVL.

The chain joins TRBV12-5 to TRBJ2-1; D call uncertain. In germline, CDR1 is LGHNT, CDR2 FRNRAP. CDR3 length: 14 amino acids. Trimming shortened V by 4 bases and J by 11 bases, and 18 bases separated the two germline ends. The CDR3 DNA sequence: TGTGCTAGTGGTTCATCTCTCGCTTATTGGCAGCAGTTCTTC. It is translated as CASGSSLAYWQQFF. The full variable domain, completed using reference TRBV12-5 and TRBJ2-1, is DARVTQTPRHKVTEMGQEVTMRCQPILGHNTVFWYRQTMMQGLELLAYFRNRAPLDDSGMPKDRFSAEMPDATLATLKIQPSEPRDSAVYFCASGSSLAYWQQFFGPGTRLTVL.

The chain employs TRBV9 and TRBJ1-5; D is perhaps TRBD1 (5 bases). The CDR3 contains 16 residues. The ends were cut back, 4 bases at V and 3 bases at J, with 17 bases in the middle. Germline V gene data show CDR1 as SGDLS and CDR2 as YYNGEE. The CDR3 sequence is CASSPRGEGNNQPQHF. In nucleotides, the CDR3 is TGTGCCAGCAGCCCGAGAGGGGAGGGTAACAATCAGCCCCAGCATTTT.

The chain carries TRBV6-6 and TRBJ1-5; weak D call: TRBD1 (5 bases). The CDR3 spans 16 residues. The germline V and J ends were trimmed by 4 bases and 4 bases, with 17 bases remaining between them. Germline lookup yields CDR1 MNHNY and CDR2 SVGAGI (reference sequence). The CDR3 nucleotides read TGTGCCAGCAGTTCCCTCGGGGGGGACCGTAATCAGCCCCAGCATTTT. It encodes CASSSLGGDRNQPQHF.

This rearrangement joins TRBV5-1 to TRBJ1-6; D remains ambiguous. The CDR3 is 14 amino acids. The germline gives CDR1 SGHRS, CDR2 YFSETQ. Trimming removed 6 bases from V and 5 bases from J, with 12 bases in between. The CDR3 sequence: CASTWTGDNSPLHF. CDR3 coding DNA: TGCGCCAGCACGTGGACGGGAGATAATTCACCCCTCCACTTT.

J is TRBJ1-2 and V is TRBV4-1; D gene uncertain. The CDR3 spans 16 residues. Germline CDR1 reads MGHRA; CDR2 reads YSYEKL. The V and J ends lost 0 bases and 3 bases respectively, with 14 bases between them. The CDR3 sequence is CASSQDGRARYYGYTF. The DNA of the CDR3 is TGCGCCAGCAGCCAAGATGGGCGGGCGCGCTACTATGGCTACACCTTC.

V and J are TRBV7-9 and TRBJ1-1; no definite D call. CDR1 and CDR2 from the germline V gene are SEHNR and FQNEAQ (reference sequence). This CDR3 has 14 residues. V was cut by 1 base and J by 0 bases, with 6 bases left in between. CDR3 nucleotide sequence: TGTGCCAGCAGCTTAGGGGCCTTGAACACTGAAGCTTTCTTT. Its protein product is CASSLGALNTEAFF.

Notes on this clone: This sample includes further DNA sequences coding for the same CDR3. This chain connects TRBV7-2 to TRBJ1-4, with a weak D call TRBD1 (5 bases). This CDR3 is built from 13 residues. Trimming left V 3 bases short and J 8 bases short, with 10 bases between. Germline V gives CDR1 SGHTA, CDR2 FQGNSA. The CDR3 sequence: CASSFTGGEKLFF. In DNA form, the CDR3 reads TGTGCCAGCAGCTTCACCGGGGGGGAAAAACTGTTTTTT.

The chain combines TRBV3-1 (or the pseudogene TRBV3-2) with TRBJ2-5, with TRBD1 matching 12 bases. The germline V gene has CDR1 LGHDT and CDR2 YNNKEL (reference sequence). The CDR3 has 19 residues. Trimming removed 6 bases from V and 5 bases from J; junction bases left unmatched: 19. In DNA form, the CDR3 reads TGTGCCAGCAGACCGGGACAGGGGGCGCTTCGGCCAATTGCGGAGACCCAGTACTTC. Protein sequence: CASRPGQGALRPIAETQYF.

The genes are TRBV5-1 and TRBJ2-3; 7 bases agree with TRBD2. The germline V gene encodes CDR1 SGHRS and CDR2 YFSETQ. V lost 2 bases, J lost 1 base, and 1 base stayed unmatched. The CDR3 is 14 amino acids. The CDR3 region is CASSLTSGTDTQYF. CDR3 DNA sequence: TGCGCCAGCAGCTTAACTAGCGGCACAGATACGCAGTATTTT.

This sequence joins TRBV30 and TRBJ2-1; 11 nucleotides agree with TRBD2. The CDR3 is 19 residues long. V gave up 4 bases and J gave up 9 bases; unmatched junction bases: 23. Germline values: CDR1 GTSNPN, CDR2 SVGIG (reference sequence). The CDR3 region is CAWTTLDSTSGKPVSEQFF. CDR3 nucleotide sequence: TGTGCCTGGACTACTCTAGACTCGACTAGCGGGAAGCCTGTGAGTGAGCAGTTCTTC.

This chain links TRBV6-4 with TRBJ2-1; D perhaps matches TRBD2 (6 bases). This CDR3 is 17 amino acids long. The V and J ends lost 4 bases and 0 bases respectively, with 16 bases between them. Germline CDR1 reads MRHNA; CDR2 reads SNTAGT. This CDR3 reads CASSGTIINYSYNEQFF. CDR3 in DNA: TGTGCCAGCAGTGGGACTATAATCAACTACTCCTACAATGAGCAGTTCTTC.

V and J are TRBV2 and TRBJ2-7, with a tentative D call TRBD1 (6 bases). CDR1 and CDR2 from the germline V gene are SNHLY and FYNNEI. This CDR3 has 14 residues. The V and J ends lost 6 bases and 4 bases respectively, with 16 bases between them. This CDR3 is CASSEGQGGYEQYF. Here the CDR3 DNA reads TGTGCCAGCAGCGAGGGACAAGGCGGGTACGAGCAGTACTTC.